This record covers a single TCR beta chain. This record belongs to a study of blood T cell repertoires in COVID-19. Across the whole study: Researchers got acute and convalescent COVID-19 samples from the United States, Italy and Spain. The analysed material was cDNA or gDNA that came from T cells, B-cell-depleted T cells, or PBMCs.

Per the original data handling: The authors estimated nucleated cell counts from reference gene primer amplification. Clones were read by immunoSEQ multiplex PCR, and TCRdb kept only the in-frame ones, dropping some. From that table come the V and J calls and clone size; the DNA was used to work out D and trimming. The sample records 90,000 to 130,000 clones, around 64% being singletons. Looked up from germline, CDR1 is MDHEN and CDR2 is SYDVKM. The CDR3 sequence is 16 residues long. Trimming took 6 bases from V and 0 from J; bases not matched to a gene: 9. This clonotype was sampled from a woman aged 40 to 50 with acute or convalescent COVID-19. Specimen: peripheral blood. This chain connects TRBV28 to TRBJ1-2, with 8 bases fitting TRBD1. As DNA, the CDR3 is TGTGCCAGCAGACCGGACAGGGCCTCGGCTAACTATGGCTACACCTTC. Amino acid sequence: CASRPDRASANYGYTF.